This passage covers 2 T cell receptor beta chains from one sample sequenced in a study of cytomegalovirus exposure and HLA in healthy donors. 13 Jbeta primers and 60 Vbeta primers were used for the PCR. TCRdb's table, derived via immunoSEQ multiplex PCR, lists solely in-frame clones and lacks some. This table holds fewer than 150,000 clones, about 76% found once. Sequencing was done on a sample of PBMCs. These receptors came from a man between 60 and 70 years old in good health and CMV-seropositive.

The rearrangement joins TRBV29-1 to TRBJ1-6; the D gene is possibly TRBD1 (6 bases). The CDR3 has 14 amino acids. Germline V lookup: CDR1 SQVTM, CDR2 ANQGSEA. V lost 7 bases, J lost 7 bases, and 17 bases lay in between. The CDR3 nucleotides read TGCAGCGCTGCATTCGGACAGACGAATTCACCCCTCCACTTT. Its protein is CSAAFGQTNSPLHF.

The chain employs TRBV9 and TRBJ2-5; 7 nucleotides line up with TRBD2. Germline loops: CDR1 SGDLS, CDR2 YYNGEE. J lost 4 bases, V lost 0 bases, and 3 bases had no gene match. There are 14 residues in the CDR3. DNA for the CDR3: TGTGCCAGCAGCGTAGAACCGGGAGGAGAGACCCAGTACTTC. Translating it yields CASSVEPGGETQYF.